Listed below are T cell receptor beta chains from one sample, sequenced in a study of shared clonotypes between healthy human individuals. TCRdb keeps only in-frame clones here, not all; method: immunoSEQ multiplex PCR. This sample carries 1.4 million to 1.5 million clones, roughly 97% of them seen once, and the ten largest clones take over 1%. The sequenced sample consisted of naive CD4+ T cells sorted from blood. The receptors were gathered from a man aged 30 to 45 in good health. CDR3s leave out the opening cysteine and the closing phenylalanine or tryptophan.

CDR3 protein: ASSFPGTGELF; J gene: TRBJ2-2; V gene: TRBV27
CDR3 protein: ASRQGHLYEQY; J gene: TRBJ2-7; V gene: TRBV6-6
CDR3 protein: ASSLVPGRNTGELF; J gene: TRBJ2-2; V gene: TRBV5-1
CDR3 protein: ASSQRQGFNEKLF; J gene: TRBJ1-4; V gene: TRBV4-1
CDR3 protein: ASTGSNQPQH; J gene: TRBJ1-5; V gene: TRBV28
CDR3 protein: ASSVGRFSNEQY; J gene: TRBJ2-7; V gene: TRBV9
CDR3 protein: ASSHPIGFVYTIY; J gene: TRBJ1-3; V gene: TRBV28
CDR3 protein: ASSYPLAGRTDTQY; J gene: TRBJ2-3; V gene: TRBV11-2
CDR3 protein: ASSLVSGNYEQY; J gene: TRBJ2-7; V gene: TRBV13
CDR3 protein: ASSTLGMSPYEQY; J gene: TRBJ2-7; V gene: TRBV18
CDR3 protein: ASSDERRSNQPQH; J gene: TRBJ1-5; V gene: TRBV19
CDR3 protein: ASGGRAREQY; J gene: TRBJ2-7; V gene: TRBV10-2
CDR3 protein: ASSFDRRTGNTIY; J gene: TRBJ1-3; V gene: TRBV28
CDR3 protein: ASSLAPSYEQY; J gene: TRBJ2-7; V gene: TRBV11-1
CDR3 protein: ASSLDGFETQY; J gene: TRBJ2-5; V gene: TRBV5-1
CDR3 protein: ASSPRQGTDTQY; J gene: TRBJ2-3; V gene: TRBV5-1